This TCR beta chain is from a study of blood T cell repertoires in COVID-19. As for the study in general: Samples of COVID-19 (acute and convalescent) were obtained from the United States, Italy and Spain. The cDNA or gDNA used as material had been derived from T cells, B-cell-depleted T cells, or PBMCs.

This CDR3 is 18 amino acids long. Original data processing: Amplification of reference gene primers provided the estimated nucleated cell counts. Sequenced by immunoSEQ multiplex PCR; TCRdb stores in-frame clones only, minus some. V, J and clone size are those of that table, while D and trimming were read from the DNA. There are approximately 200,000 clones in the sample; about 88% occur only once, and less than 3.5% lies in the top ten. This chain connects TRBV21-1 to TRBJ2-1; the table's D gene call, TRBD2, was not cross checked with the DNA. TRBV21-1 is recorded as a pseudogene. Source material: peripheral blood. This receptor was obtained from a woman in her twenties or thirties with active or convalescent COVID-19. CDR3 nucleotide sequence: TGTGCCAGCACCGATAGGGGGGGACTAGCGGCTTTTGTGGATGAGCAGTTCTTC. Translating it yields CASTDRGGLAAFVDEQFF.